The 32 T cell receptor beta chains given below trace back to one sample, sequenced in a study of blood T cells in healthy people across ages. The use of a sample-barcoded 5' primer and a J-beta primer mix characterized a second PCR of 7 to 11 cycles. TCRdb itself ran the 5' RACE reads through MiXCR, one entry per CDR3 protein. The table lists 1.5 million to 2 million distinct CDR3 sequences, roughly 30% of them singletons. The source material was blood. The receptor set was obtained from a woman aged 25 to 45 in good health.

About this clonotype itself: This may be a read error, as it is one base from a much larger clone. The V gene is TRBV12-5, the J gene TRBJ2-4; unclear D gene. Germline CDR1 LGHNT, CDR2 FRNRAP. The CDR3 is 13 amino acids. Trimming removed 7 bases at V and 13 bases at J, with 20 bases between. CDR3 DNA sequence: TGTGCTAGTGCCCCTAGGAGAGAGTATGAGCAGTACTTC. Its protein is CASAPRREYEQYF. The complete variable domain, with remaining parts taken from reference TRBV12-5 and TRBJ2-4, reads DARVTQTPRHKVTEMGQEVTMRCQPILGHNTVFWYRQTMMQGLELLAYFRNRAPLDDSGMPKDRFSAEMPDATLATLKIQPSEPRDSAVYFCASAPRREYEQYFGAGTRLSVL.

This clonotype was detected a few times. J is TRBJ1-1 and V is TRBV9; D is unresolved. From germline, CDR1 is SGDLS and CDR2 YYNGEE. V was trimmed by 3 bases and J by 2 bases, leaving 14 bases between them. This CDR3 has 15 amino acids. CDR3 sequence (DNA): TGTGCCAGCAGCGCAACCAGGACCGGAAACACTGAAGCTTTCTTT. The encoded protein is CASSATRTGNTEAFF.

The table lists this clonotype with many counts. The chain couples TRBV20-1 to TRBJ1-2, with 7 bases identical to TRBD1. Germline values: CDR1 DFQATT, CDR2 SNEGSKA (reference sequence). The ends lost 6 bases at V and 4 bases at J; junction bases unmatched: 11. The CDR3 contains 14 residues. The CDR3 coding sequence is TGCAGTGCCGACAGGGAGGATGACGGCTATGGCTACACCTTC. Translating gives CSADREDDGYGYTF.

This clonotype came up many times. Here the CDR3 reads CSVRDTTYEQYF. DNA for the CDR3: TGCAGCGTCCGGGACACTACCTACGAGCAGTACTTC. The V gene is TRBV29-1, the J gene TRBJ2-7; D might be TRBD1 (6 bases). This CDR3 comprises 12 residues. V lost 6 bases to trimming and J lost 2 bases, with 11 bases between them. Germline V lookup: CDR1 SQVTM, CDR2 ANQGSEA.

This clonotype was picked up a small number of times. CDR3: CASSPGDGINYEQYF. The CDR3 nucleotides read TGTGCCAGCTCGCCGGGGGACGGGATTAACTACGAGCAGTACTTC. J is TRBJ2-7 and V is TRBV18, with D possibly being TRBD2 (6 bases). The CDR3 is 15 amino acids. CDR1 is KGHSH, CDR2 LQKENI, per germline. The V gene lost 6 bases and the J gene lost 3 bases, with 18 bases spanning the gap.

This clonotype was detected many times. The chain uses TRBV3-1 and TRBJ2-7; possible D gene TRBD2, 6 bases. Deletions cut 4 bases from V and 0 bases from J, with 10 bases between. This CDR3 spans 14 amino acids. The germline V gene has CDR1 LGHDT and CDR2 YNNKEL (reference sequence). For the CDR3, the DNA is TGTGCCAGCAGCCTAGCGGCCATCTCCTACGAGCAGTACTTC. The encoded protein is CASSLAAISYEQYF.

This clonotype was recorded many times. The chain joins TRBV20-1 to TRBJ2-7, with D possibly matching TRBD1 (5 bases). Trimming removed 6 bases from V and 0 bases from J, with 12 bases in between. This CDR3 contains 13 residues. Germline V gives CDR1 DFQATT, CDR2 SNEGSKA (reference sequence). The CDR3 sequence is CSAKDRSSYEQYF. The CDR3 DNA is TGCAGTGCCAAAGACAGAAGCTCCTACGAGCAGTACTTC.

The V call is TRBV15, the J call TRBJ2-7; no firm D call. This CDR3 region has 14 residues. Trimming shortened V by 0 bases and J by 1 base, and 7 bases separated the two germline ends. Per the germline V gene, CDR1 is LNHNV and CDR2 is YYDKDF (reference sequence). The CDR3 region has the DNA TGTGCCACCAGCAGAGATCGGAGTTCCTACGAGCAGTACTTC. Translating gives CATSRDRSSYEQYF.

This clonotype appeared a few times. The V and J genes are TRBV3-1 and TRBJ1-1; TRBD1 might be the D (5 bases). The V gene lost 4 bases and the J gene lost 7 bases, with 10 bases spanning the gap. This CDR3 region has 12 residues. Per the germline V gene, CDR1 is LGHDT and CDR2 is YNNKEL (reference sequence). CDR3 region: CASSRGDFEAFF. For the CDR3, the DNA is TGTGCCAGCAGCCGAGGGGACTTTGAAGCTTTCTTT.

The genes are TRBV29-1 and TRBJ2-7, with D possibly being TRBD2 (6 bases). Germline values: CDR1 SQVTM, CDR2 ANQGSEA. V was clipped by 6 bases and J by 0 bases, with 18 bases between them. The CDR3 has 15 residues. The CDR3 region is CSVALPSVSSYEQYF. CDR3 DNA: TGCAGCGTCGCACTACCTAGCGTTAGCTCCTACGAGCAGTACTTC.

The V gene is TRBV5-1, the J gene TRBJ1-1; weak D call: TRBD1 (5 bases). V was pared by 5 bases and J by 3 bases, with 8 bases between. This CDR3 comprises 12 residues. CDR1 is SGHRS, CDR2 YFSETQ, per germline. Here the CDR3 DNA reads TGCGCCAGCAGAGCAGGGCACACTGAAGCTTTCTTT. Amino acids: CASRAGHTEAFF.

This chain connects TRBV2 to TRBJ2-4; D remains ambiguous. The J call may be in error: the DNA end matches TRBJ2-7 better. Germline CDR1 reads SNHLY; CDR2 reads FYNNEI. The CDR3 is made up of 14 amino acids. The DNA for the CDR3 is TGTGCCAGCAGTGAGGTAAAAGGGAACCACGAGCAGTACTTC. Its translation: CASSEVKGNHEQYF.

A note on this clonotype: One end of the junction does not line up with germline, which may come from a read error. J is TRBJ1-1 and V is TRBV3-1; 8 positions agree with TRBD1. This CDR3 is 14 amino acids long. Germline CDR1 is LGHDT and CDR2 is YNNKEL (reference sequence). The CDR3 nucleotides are TGTGCCAGCAGCTGGGACAGGACAAACACCGAAGCTTTCTTT. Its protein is CASSWDRTNTEAFF.

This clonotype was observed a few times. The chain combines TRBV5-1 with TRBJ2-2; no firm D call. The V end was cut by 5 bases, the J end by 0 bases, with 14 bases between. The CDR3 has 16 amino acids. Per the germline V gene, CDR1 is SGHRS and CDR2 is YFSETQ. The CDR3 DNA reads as TGCGCCAGCAGTTTTTTGGACCGCGCGAACACCGGGGAGCTGTTTTTT. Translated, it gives CASSFLDRANTGELFF.

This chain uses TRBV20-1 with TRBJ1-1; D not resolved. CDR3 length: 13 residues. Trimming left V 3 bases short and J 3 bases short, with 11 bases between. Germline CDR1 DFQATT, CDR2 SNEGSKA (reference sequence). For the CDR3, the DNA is TGCAGTGCTAGTGAGCCCAAGGACACTGAAGCTTTCTTT. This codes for CSASEPKDTEAFF.

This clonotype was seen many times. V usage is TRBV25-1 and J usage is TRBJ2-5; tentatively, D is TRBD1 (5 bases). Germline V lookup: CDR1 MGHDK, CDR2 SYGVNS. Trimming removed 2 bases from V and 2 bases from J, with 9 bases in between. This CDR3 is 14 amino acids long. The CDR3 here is CASSERGSQETQYF. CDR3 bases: TGTGCCAGCAGTGAAAGGGGCAGTCAAGAGACCCAGTACTTC.

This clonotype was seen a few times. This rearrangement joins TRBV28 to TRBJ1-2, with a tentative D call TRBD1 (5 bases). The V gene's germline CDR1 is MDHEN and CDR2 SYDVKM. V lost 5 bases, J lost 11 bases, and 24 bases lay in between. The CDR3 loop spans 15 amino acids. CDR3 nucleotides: TGTGCCAGCAGTCAAGGTGGGAGGGGAGTATCCCGGTACACCTTC. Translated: CASSQGGRGVSRYTF.

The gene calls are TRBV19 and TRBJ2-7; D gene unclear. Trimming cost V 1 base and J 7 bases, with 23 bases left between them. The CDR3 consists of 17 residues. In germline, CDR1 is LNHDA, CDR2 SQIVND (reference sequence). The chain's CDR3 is CASSIALFVGSYNEQYF. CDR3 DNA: TGTGCCAGTAGTATAGCCCTTTTTGTGGGTTCCTACAATGAGCAGTACTTC.

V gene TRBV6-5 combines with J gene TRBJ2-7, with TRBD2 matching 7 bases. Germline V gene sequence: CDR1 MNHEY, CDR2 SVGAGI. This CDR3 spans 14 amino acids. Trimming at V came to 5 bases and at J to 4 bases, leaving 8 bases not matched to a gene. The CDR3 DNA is TGTGCCAGCAGTACGGGACTATCCCGGTACGAGCAGTACTTC. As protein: CASSTGLSRYEQYF.

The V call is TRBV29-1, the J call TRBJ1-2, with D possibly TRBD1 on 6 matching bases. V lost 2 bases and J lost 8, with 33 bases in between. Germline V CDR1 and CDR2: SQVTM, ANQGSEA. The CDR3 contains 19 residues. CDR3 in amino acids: CSVEKPPGGGDRAEGGYTF. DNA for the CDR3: TGCAGCGTTGAAAAGCCCCCCGGGGGCGGGGATCGGGCAGAAGGCGGCTACACCTTC. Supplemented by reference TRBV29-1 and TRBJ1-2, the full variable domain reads SAVISQKPSRDICQRGTSLTIQCQVDSQVTMMFWYRQQPGQSLTLIATANQGSEATYESGFVIDKFPISRPNLTFSTLTVSNMSPEDSSIYLCSVEKPPGGGDRAEGGYTFGSGTRLTVV.

The DNA for the CDR3 is TGTGCCAGTAGTACCCCCTTAAGGCGGAGCAATCAGCCCCAGTATTTT. It encodes CASSTPLRRSNQPQYF. The V and J genes are TRBV19 and TRBJ1-5; no reliable D call. The DNA end is a closer match to TRBJ2-3, so the J assignment may be wrong. The germline V gene has CDR1 LNHDA and CDR2 SQIVND (reference sequence). The CDR3 contains 16 residues.

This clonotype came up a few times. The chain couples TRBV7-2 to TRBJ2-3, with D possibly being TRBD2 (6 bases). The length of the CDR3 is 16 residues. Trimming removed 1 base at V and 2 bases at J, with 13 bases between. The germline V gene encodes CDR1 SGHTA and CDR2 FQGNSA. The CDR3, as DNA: TGTGCCAGCAGCTTAGTAGGGACTTCTCACACAGATACGCAGTATTTT. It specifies CASSLVGTSHTDTQYF.

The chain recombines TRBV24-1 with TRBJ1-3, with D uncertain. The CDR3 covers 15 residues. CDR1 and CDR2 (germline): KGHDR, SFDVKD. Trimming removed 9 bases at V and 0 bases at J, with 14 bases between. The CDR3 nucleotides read TGTGCCACCTTTCCAGACACCCGCTCTGGAAACACCATATATTTT. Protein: CATFPDTRSGNTIYF.

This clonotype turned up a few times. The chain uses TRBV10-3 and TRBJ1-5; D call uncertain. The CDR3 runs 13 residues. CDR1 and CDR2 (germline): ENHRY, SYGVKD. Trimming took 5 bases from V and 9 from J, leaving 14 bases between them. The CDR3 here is CAISRNGDRPQHF. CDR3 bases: TGTGCCATCAGTCGAAACGGTGATCGGCCCCAGCATTTT.

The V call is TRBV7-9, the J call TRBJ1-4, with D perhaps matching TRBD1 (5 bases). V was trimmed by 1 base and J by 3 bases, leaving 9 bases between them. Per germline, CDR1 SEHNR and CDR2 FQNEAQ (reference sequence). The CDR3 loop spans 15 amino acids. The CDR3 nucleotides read TGTGCCAGCAGCTTAGTCGGGACCTCTAATGAAAAACTGTTTTTT. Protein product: CASSLVGTSNEKLFF.

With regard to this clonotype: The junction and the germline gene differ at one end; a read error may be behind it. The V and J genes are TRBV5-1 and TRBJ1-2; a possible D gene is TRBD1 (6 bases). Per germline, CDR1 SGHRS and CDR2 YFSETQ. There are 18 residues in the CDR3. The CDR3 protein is CAGSSRDPGAQGRYGYTF. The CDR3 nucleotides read TGCGCCGGCAGCTCCCGGGATCCGGGGGCGCAAGGTAGATACGGCTACACCTTC.

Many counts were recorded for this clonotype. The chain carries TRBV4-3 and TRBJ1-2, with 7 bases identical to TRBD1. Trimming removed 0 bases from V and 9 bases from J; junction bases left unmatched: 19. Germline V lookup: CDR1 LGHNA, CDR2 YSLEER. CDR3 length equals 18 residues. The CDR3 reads CASSQDTHPDRAGESYTF. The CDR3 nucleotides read TGCGCCAGCAGCCAAGATACCCACCCCGACAGGGCGGGCGAGAGCTACACCTTC.

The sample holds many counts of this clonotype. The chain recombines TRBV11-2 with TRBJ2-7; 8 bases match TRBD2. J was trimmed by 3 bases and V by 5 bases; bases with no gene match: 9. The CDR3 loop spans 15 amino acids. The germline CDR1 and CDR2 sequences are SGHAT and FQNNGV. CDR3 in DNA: TGTGCCAGCAGCCCGGTAGCGGGACGGTACTACGAGCAGTACTTC. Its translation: CASSPVAGRYYEQYF.

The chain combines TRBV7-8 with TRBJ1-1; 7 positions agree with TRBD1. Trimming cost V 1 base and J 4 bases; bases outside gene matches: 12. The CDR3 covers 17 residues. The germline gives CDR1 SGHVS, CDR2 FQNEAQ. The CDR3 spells CASSLGGGAGGVTEAFF. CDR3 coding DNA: TGTGCCAGCAGCTTAGGAGGGGGCGCGGGGGGAGTCACTGAAGCTTTCTTT.

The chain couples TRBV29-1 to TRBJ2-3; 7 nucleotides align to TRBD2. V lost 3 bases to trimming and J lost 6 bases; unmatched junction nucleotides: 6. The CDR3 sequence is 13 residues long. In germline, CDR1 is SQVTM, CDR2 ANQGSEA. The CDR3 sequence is CSVEGLAVDTQYF. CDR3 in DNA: TGCAGCGTTGAGGGCCTAGCGGTGGATACGCAGTATTTT.

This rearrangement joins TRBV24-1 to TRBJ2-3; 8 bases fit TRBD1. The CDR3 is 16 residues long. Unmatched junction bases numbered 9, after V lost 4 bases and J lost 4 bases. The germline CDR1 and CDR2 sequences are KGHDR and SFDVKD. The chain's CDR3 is CATSDPGQGGADTQYF. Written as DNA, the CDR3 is TGTGCCACCAGTGACCCCGGACAGGGAGGCGCAGATACGCAGTATTTT.

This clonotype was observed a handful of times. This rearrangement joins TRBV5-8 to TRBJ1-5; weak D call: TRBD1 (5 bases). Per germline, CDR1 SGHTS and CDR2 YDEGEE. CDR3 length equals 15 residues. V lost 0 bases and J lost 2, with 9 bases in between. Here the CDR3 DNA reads TGTGCCAGCAGCTTGGGGGACGTGCGCAATCAGCCCCAGCATTTT. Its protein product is CASSLGDVRNQPQHF.